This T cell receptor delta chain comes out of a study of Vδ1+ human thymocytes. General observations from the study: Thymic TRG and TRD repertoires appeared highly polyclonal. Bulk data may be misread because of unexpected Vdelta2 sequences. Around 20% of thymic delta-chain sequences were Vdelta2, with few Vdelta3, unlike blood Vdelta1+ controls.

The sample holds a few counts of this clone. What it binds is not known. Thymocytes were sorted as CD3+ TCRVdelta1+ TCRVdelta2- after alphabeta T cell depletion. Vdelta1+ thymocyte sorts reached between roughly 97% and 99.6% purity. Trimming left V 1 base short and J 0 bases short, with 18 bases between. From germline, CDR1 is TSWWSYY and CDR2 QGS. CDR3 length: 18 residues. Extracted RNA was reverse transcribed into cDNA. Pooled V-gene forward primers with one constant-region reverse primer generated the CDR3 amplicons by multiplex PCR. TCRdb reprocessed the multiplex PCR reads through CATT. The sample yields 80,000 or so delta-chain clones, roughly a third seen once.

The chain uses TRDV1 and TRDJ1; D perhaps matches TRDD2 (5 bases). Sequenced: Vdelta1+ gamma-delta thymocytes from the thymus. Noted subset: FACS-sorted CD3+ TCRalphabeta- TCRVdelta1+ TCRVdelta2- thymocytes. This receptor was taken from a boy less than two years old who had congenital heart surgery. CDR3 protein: CALGEPSTSPNYTDKLIF. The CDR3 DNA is TGTGCTCTTGGGGAACCGTCGACTTCCCCCAACTACACCGATAAACTCATCTTT.